Below, one T cell receptor (beta chain) is given with its context. Its target is not known. Carried by the TCR beta cDNA libraries were unique molecular identifiers. Roughly 0.5 million cDNA molecules were obtained from roughly 1 to 10 million T cells. MiXCR was run by TCRdb on the PCR reads, yielding one entry per CDR3 protein. Of roughly 160,000 distinct CDR3 sequences in the sample, under 40% were seen once. The sample comes from a study of post-analysis software for immune sequencing data. Notes on the study in general: Versus controls, multiple sclerosis patients showed significantly lower diversity (normalized Chao1). By F measure, strong co-clustering occurred among samples prepared in the same batch. Included in a set of about five TRBV segments more frequent in patients than controls were TRBV5-6, TRBV5-1 and TRBV20-1.

The CDR3 loop spans 14 amino acids. V lost 5 bases to trimming and J lost 10 bases; unmatched junction nucleotides: 11. Germline V lookup: CDR1 SGHNT, CDR2 YENEEA. The receptor was isolated from a girl aged 5 to 17 with multiple sclerosis. The sequencing here drew on blood, taken after autologous hematopoietic stem cell transplantation. The chain employs TRBV11-3 and TRBJ2-1, with TRBD2 identical over 7 bases. CDR3 loop: CASSVLADSLEQFF. CDR3 sequence (DNA): TGTGCCAGCAGCGTCCTAGCGGACTCTCTCGAGCAGTTCTTC.